This T cell receptor (beta chain) was sequenced during a study of shared clonotypes between healthy human individuals. Study observations and caveats: Across several donors, naive CD4 shared 5% to 6.5%, naive CD8 about 3.2%, memory CD4 roughly 2.3%, memory CD8 0.4% to 0.5%.

Using immunoSEQ multiplex PCR, the repertoire was profiled, and TCRdb retains in-frame clones only, with some absent. The repertoire holds approximately 940,000 clones, over 75% seen once, with approximately 1.5% in the top ten. Concerning this clone: The antigen remains unidentified.

This clonotype was sampled from a man younger than 30 in good health. Material: memory CD4+ T cells sorted from blood. The sample's subset: CD45RA-negative fraction.

CDR3 in amino acids: CSAALTAQVTEAFF. CDR3 in DNA: TGCAGCGCCGCACTGACAGCTCAAGTCACTGAAGCTTTCTTT. The chain links TRBV29-1 to TRBJ1-1; D may be TRBD1 (5 bases). The length of the CDR3 is 14 residues. Trimming pared 7 bases from V and 4 bases from J, leaving 19 bases between. Germline V lookup: CDR1 SQVTM, CDR2 ANQGSEA.